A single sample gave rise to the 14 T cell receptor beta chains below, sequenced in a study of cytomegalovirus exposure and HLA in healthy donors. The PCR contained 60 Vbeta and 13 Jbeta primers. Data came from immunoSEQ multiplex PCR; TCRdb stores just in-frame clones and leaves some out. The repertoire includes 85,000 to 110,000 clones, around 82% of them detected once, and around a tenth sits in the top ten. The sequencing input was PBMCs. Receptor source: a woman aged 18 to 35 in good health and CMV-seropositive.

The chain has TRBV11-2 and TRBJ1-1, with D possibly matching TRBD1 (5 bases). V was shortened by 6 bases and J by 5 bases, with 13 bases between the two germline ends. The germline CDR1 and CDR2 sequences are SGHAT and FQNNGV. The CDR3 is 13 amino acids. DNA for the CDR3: TGTGCCAGCAGAGATCAGGGTAGGACTGAAGCTTTCTTT. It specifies CASRDQGRTEAFF.

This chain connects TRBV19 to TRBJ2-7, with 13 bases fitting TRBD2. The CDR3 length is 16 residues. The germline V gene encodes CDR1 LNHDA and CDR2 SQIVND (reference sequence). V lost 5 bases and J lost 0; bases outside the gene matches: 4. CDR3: CASSFGLAGDSYEQYF. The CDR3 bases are TGTGCCAGTAGTTTCGGACTAGCGGGGGACTCCTACGAGCAGTACTTC.

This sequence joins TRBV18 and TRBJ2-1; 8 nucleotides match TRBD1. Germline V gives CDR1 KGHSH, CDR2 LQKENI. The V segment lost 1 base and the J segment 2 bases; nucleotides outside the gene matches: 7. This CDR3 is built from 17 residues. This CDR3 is CASSPLDGQGPYNEQFF. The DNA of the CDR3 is TGTGCCAGCTCACCACTCGACGGACAGGGTCCCTACAATGAGCAGTTCTTC.

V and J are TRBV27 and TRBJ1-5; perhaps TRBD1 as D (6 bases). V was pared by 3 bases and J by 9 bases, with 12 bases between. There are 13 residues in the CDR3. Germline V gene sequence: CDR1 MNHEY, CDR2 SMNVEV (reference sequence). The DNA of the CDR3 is TGTGCCAGCAGTTTGAGGGCCAGGGGGCCCCAGCATTTT. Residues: CASSLRARGPQHF.

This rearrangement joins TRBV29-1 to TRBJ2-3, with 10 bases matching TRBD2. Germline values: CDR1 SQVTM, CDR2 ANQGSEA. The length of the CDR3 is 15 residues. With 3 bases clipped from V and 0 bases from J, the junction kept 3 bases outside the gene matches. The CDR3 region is CSVEGTSASTDTQYF. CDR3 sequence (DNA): TGCAGCGTTGAGGGGACTAGCGCTAGCACAGATACGCAGTATTTT.

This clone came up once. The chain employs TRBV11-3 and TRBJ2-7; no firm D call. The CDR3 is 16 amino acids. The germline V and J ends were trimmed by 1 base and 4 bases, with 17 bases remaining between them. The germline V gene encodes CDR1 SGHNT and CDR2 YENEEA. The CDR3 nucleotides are TGTGCCAGCAGCTTAGGGTGGGTTGAGCGTCCTTACGAGCAGTACTTC. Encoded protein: CASSLGWVERPYEQYF. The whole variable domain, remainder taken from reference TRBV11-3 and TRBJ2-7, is EAGVVQSPRYKIIEKKQPVAFWCNPISGHNTLYWYLQNLGQGPELLIRYENEEAVDDSQLPKDRFSAERLKGVDSTLKIQPAELGDSAVYLCASSLGWVERPYEQYFGPGTRLTVT.

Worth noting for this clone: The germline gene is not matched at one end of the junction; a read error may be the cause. The CDR3 DNA follows: TGCGCCAGCAGCGAAGAGGACAGGGAAGGCAACGAGCAGTACTTC. This encodes CASSEEDREGNEQYF. The V call is TRBV4-1, the J call TRBJ2-7, with TRBD1 identical over 8 bases. The CDR3 is made up of 15 amino acids. In germline, CDR1 is MGHRA, CDR2 YSYEKL.

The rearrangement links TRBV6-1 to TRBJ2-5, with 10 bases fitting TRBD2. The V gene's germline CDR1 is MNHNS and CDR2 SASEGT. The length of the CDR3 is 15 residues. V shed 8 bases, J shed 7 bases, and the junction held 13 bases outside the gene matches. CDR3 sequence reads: CASGGERGGSGTQYF. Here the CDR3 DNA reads TGTGCCAGCGGGGGCGAGCGGGGGGGCTCCGGGACCCAGTACTTC.

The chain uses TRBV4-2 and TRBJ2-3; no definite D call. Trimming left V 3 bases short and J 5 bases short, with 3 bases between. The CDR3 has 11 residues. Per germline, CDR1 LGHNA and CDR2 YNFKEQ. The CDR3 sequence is CASSHKDTQYF. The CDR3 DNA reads TGTGCCAGCAGCCACAAAGATACGCAGTATTTT.

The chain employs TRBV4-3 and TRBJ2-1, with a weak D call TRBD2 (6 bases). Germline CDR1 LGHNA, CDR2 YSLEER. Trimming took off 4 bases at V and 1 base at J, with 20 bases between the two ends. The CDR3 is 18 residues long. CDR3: CASSPYPIGAGSYNEQFF. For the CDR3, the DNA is TGCGCCAGCAGCCCTTACCCTATCGGGGCGGGATCCTACAATGAGCAGTTCTTC.

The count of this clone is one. The CDR3 coding sequence is TGTGCCAGCAGCGCTCAACCGGGAGCAGCCTACGAGCAGTACTTC. This encodes CASSAQPGAAYEQYF. The chain recombines TRBV7-2 with TRBJ2-7; a weak D match, TRBD2 (6 bases). This CDR3 has 15 residues. The V gene's germline CDR1 is SGHTA and CDR2 FQGNSA. Trimming pared 5 bases from V and 2 bases from J, leaving 16 bases between.

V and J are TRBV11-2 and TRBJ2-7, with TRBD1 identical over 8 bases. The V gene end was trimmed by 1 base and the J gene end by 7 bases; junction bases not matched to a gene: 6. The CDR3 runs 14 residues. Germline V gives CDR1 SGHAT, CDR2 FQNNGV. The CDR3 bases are TGTGCCAGCAGCTTAGTCAGGGGGCAAGGAGAGCAGTACTTC. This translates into CASSLVRGQGEQYF.

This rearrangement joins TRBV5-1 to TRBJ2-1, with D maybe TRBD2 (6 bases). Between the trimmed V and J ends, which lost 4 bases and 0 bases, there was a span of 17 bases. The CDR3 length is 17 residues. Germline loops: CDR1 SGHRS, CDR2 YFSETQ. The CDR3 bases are TGCGCCAGCAGCCCTGGGACTCTCCCAAACTCCTACAATGAGCAGTTCTTC. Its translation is CASSPGTLPNSYNEQFF.

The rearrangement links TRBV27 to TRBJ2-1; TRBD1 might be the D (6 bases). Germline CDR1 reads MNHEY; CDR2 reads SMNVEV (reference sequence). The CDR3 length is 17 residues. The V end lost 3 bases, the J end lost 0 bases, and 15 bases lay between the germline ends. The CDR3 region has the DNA TGTGCCAGCAGTTTTTTAGACAGGACGAGCTCCTACAATGAGCAGTTCTTC. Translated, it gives CASSFLDRTSSYNEQFF.